This paragraph reports one T cell receptor (beta chain). The data are from a study of identical twins. TCRdb independently ran MiXCR on the 5' RACE reads; one entry per CDR3 protein. The top ten hold around 1.5% of the sample, which has about 810,000 distinct CDR3 sequences, about 12% seen once. CDR1 MGHRA and CDR2 YSYEKL come from the germline V gene. Trimming left V 4 bases short and J 0 bases short, with 15 bases between. CDR3 length: 16 amino acids. The data also belong to a second study, concerning yellow fever vaccine responses in identical twins.

V is TRBV4-1 and J is TRBJ1-1; D is unclear. This sequence was found in a woman between 18 and 30 years old in good health. Sequenced: PBMCs. The CDR3 protein is CASSPQLGLLNTEAFF. The CDR3 DNA follows: TGCGCCAGCAGCCCCCAACTCGGACTGCTGAACACTGAAGCTTTCTTT.